The rows below give T cell receptor beta chains drawn from one sample of a study of shared clonotypes between healthy human individuals. Clones were read by immunoSEQ multiplex PCR, and TCRdb kept only the in-frame ones, dropping some. There are approximately 530,000 clones in the sample; roughly 95% occur only once, and about 0.068% lies in the top ten. Sample: naive CD4+ T cells sorted from blood. These receptors were obtained from a woman aged 25 to 45 in good health. Each CDR3 is given with its conserved first and last residue. The order of the fields is V gene, CDR3 length, D gene, clone size, J gene, CDR3 protein, CDR3 DNA. A D gene is named only where the DNA matches it firmly. Where a row states a size, it is once, few, many or the class of an expanded clone; other rows omit it.

TRBV2,15,-,once,TRBJ2-1,CASTTLAVIYNEQFF,TGTGCCAGCACTACCTTAGCGGTTATCTACAATGAGCAGTTCTTC
TRBV18,14,TRBD1,-,TRBJ1-5,CASSQTGSNQPQHF,TGTGCCAGCTCTCAGACAGGGAGCAATCAGCCCCAGCATTTT
TRBV5-1,16,-,-,TRBJ2-1,CASSLGAIQNRNEQFF,TGCGCCAGCAGCTTGGGAGCGATCCAGAACAGGAATGAGCAGTTCTTC
TRBV19,14,TRBD1,-,TRBJ1-2,CASTITSGGEGYTF,TGTGCCAGTACCATAACGTCAGGGGGCGAGGGCTACACCTTC
TRBV5-4,14,TRBD2,-,TRBJ2-7,CASRPGTSTYEQYF,TGTGCCAGCAGACCCGGGACTAGCACCTACGAGCAGTACTTC
TRBV30,11,-,-,TRBJ1-3,CAWSGGNTIYF,TGTGCCTGGAGTGGTGGAAACACCATATATTTT
TRBV14,14,-,-,TRBJ2-7,CASSHKADSYEQYF,TGTGCCAGCAGCCACAAAGCGGACTCCTACGAGCAGTACTTC
TRBV19,19,TRBD2,-,TRBJ2-2,CASSRILAGGGLNTGELFF,TGTGCCAGTAGTAGGATACTAGCGGGAGGGGGTTTGAACACCGGGGAGCTGTTTTTT
TRBV18,15,-,-,TRBJ1-3,CASSDSTYSGNTIYF,TGTGCCAGCTCAGACAGTACATATTCTGGAAACACCATATATTTT
TRBV28,14,-,-,TRBJ1-5,CASSLDGPSAPQHF,TGTGCCAGCAGTCTGGACGGACCCTCAGCGCCCCAGCATTTT
TRBV12-2,12,-,-,TRBJ2-7,CATDSAPYEQYF,TGTGCAACTGACTCCGCCCCATACGAGCAGTACTTC
TRBV6-6,16,-,-,TRBJ1-6,CASTVERGSPGSPLHF,TGTGCCAGCACCGTGGAGAGGGGCAGCCCTGGGTCACCCCTCCACTTT
TRBV25-1,14,-,-,TRBJ2-2,CASSGQANTGELFF,TGTGCCAGCAGTGGACAGGCTAACACCGGGGAGCTGTTTTTT
TRBV9,13,-,-,TRBJ2-3,CASSVTPAGSQYF,TGTGCCAGCAGCGTCACCCCCGCCGGATCGCAGTATTTT
TRBV28,15,-,-,TRBJ1-1,CASSYPPSGGTEAFF,TGTGCCAGCAGTTACCCTCCCTCGGGGGGGACTGAAGCTTTCTTT